These T cell receptor beta chains were read from a single sample in a study of cytomegalovirus exposure and HLA in healthy donors. Produced via immunoSEQ multiplex PCR; TCRdb's table is partial and in-frame only. The sample lists around 220,000 clones; 70% to 80% were seen once. The sample consisted of PBMCs. The source of these receptors is a woman in her twenties or thirties in good health and CMV-seronegative. Both conserved end residues are part of each CDR3. The order of the fields is V gene, CDR3 length, D gene, J gene, clone size, CDR3 protein, CDR3 DNA. A D gene is named only where the DNA matches it firmly. Size tells how often a clone was seen (once, few, many) or the class of an expanded clone, and some rows leave it out.

TRBV6-5	15	-	TRBJ2-7	-	CASSYGGTGSYEQYF	TGTGCCAGCAGTTACGGTGGTACCGGCTCCTACGAGCAGTACTTC
TRBV18	15	-	TRBJ2-5	few	CASSPQRVDQETQYF	TGTGCCAGCTCACCCCAGCGGGTAGATCAAGAGACCCAGTACTTC
TRBV14	15	-	TRBJ2-6	-	CASSHRGYGANVLTF	TGTGCCAGCAGCCACAGGGGTTACGGGGCCAACGTCCTGACTTTC
TRBV2	18	TRBD1	TRBJ2-2	-	CASSGQTGLAGNAGELFF	TGTGCCAGCAGTGGACAGACAGGGCTGGCGGGTAACGCCGGGGAGCTGTTTTTT
TRBV5-1	15	TRBD1	TRBJ1-1	-	CASSSGQPKNTEAFF	TGCGCCAGCAGCTCGGGACAGCCCAAGAACACTGAAGCTTTCTTT
TRBV11-2	17	TRBD2	TRBJ2-3	-	CASSSRRTSGGTDTQYF	TGTGCCAGCAGCTCGAGAAGGACTAGCGGAGGCACAGATACGCAGTATTTT
TRBV29-1	12	-	TRBJ2-7	once	CSGGQFGYEQYF	TGCAGCGGTGGACAATTCGGCTACGAGCAGTACTTC
TRBV19	14	TRBD1	TRBJ1-2	-	CASSTQGVNYGYTF	TGTGCCAGTAGTACCCAGGGGGTAAACTATGGCTACACCTTC
TRBV5-6	19	TRBD2	TRBJ2-3	-	CASSLARLAGRPSTDTQYF	TGTGCCAGCAGCTTAGCACGACTAGCGGGCCGGCCTAGCACAGATACGCAGTATTTT
TRBV14	15	TRBD1	TRBJ2-3	-	CASSQATGGTDTQYF	TGTGCCAGCAGCCAAGCGACAGGGGGTACAGATACGCAGTATTTT
TRBV7-9	19	TRBD1	TRBJ1-5	-	CSSSLVLTGGVNSNQPQHF	TGTTCCAGCAGCTTAGTGCTCACAGGGGGGGTTAATAGCAATCAGCCCCAGCATTTT
TRBV6-1	12	-	TRBJ2-1	-	CASSRSVNEQFF	TGTGCCAGCAGCAGGTCCGTCAATGAGCAGTTCTTC
TRBV7-3	16	TRBD2	TRBJ2-2	-	CASSFGSSGITGELFF	TGTGCCAGCAGCTTTGGTTCCAGCGGGATTACCGGGGAGCTGTTTTTT
TRBV5-8	18	TRBD1	TRBJ2-3	-	CASSLSPGTGGFTDTQYF	TGTGCCAGCAGCTTGAGTCCGGGGACAGGGGGTTTCACAGATACGCAGTATTTT
TRBV6-1	14	TRBD1	TRBJ2-7	-	CASSLQGVSGEQYF	TGTGCCAGCAGCTTACAGGGGGTTTCAGGCGAGCAGTACTTC
TRBV5-6	16	TRBD2	TRBJ2-6	-	CASSLAGGSGANVLTF	TGTGCCAGCAGCTTGGCCGGGGGGTCTGGGGCCAACGTCCTGACTTTC
TRBV2	10	TRBD1	TRBJ1-1	-	CAWGQLEAFF	TGTGCCTGGGGACAGCTTGAAGCTTTCTTT
TRBV7-8	12	-	TRBJ2-2	-	CASSLNTGELFF	TGTGCCAGCAGCCTAAACACCGGGGAGCTGTTTTTT
TRBV19	15	TRBD2	TRBJ2-5	-	CASSNPSGSQETQYF	TGTGCCAGTAGTAATCCTAGCGGGTCCCAAGAGACCCAGTACTTC
TRBV7-9	17	TRBD1	TRBJ1-5	-	CASSPSGTGRKNQPQHF	TGTGCCAGCAGCCCATCAGGGACAGGTCGTAAGAATCAGCCCCAGCATTTT
TRBV18	12	-	TRBJ2-1	once	CASSPELYEQFF	TGTGCCAGCTCACCCGAACTCTATGAGCAGTTCTTC
TRBV27	14	TRBD1	TRBJ2-7	-	CASSLGQGRYEQYF	TGTGCCAGCAGTCTTGGACAGGGGCGGTACGAGCAGTACTTC
TRBV4-2	15	TRBD1	TRBJ1-2	-	CASSQGDRGDYGYTF	TGTGCCAGCAGCCAAGGGGACAGGGGGGACTATGGCTACACCTTC
TRBV2	13	TRBD2	TRBJ2-5	-	CATAPGGTETQYF	TGTGCCACCGCTCCCGGGGGGACGGAGACCCAGTACTTC
TRBV7-9	18	TRBD2	TRBJ2-5	once	CASSPGQTSGRGQETQYF	TGTGCCAGCAGCCCAGGACAAACTAGCGGGAGAGGTCAAGAGACCCAGTACTTC
TRBV19	15	TRBD2	TRBJ2-3	-	CASSTSGSLTDTQYF	TGTGCCAGTAGTACTAGCGGGAGTCTCACAGATACGCAGTATTTT
TRBV5-1	16	TRBD1	TRBJ1-1	-	CASSFYGTGGSSEAFF	TGCGCCAGCAGCTTTTACGGGACAGGGGGCTCGTCTGAAGCTTTCTTT
TRBV29-1	13	-	TRBJ1-2	-	CSVDLRRGNGYTF	TGCAGCGTTGACCTCCGCAGGGGCAATGGCTACACCTTC
TRBV11-3	12	-	TRBJ1-1	-	CASSPYGSEAFF	TGTGCCAGCAGCCCTTACGGGAGTGAAGCTTTCTTT
TRBV27	15	TRBD2	TRBJ2-3	-	CASSLSGVSTDTQYF	TGTGCCAGCAGTCTTAGCGGGGTGAGCACAGATACGCAGTATTTT
TRBV7-9	18	TRBD2	TRBJ2-3	once	CASSLPPRLAGIADTQYF	TGTGCCAGCAGCTTACCCCCAAGACTAGCGGGAATCGCAGATACGCAGTATTTT
TRBV21-1	12	-	TRBJ1-1	few	CASSKDRREAFF	TGTGCCAGCAGCAAAGATCGCAGGGAAGCTTTCTTT
TRBV2	12	-	TRBJ2-7	-	CASSEGPLQQYF	TGTGCCAGCAGTGAAGGGCCGTTACAGCAGTACTTC
TRBV7-9	15	-	TRBJ2-2	few	CASSFQQGLHGELFF	TGTGCCAGCAGCTTCCAACAGGGTCTTCACGGGGAGCTGTTTTTT
TRBV6-5	13	-	TRBJ2-2	-	CASIRTGTGELFF	TGTGCCAGCATTCGAACAGGGACCGGGGAGCTGTTTTTT
TRBV5-6	16	-	TRBJ1-2	-	CASSFLFGGANYGYTF	TGTGCCAGCAGCTTCCTATTCGGTGGAGCTAACTATGGCTACACCTTC
TRBV6-1	15	-	TRBJ2-5	few	CASRGGQSLGETQYF	TGTGCCAGCAGGGGGGGACAGTCCCTGGGAGAGACCCAGTACTTC
TRBV6-6	13	-	TRBJ1-5	few	CASIAYSNQPQHF	TGTGCCAGCATTGCGTATAGCAATCAGCCCCAGCACTTT
TRBV7-2	12	TRBD2	TRBJ2-1	few	CASSYLAGGQFF	TGTGCCAGCAGCTATCTAGCGGGGGGTCAGTTCTTC
TRBV29-1	14	-	TRBJ2-1	-	CSVEDWSSYNEQFF	TGCAGCGTTGAAGACTGGAGCTCCTACAATGAGCAGTTCTTC
TRBV6-5	14	-	TRBJ2-3	-	CASSYGTNTDTQYF	TGTGCCAGCAGTTACGGGACAAACACAGATACGCAGTATTTT
TRBV5-6	17	-	TRBJ2-6	-	CASSRRTERSGANVLTF	TGTGCCAGCAGCCGGAGGACAGAAAGGTCTGGGGCCAACGTCCTGACTTTC
TRBV4-1	16	-	TRBJ1-4	-	CASSQDAGGLVEKLFF	TGCGCCAGCAGCCAAGATGCGGGAGGGTTGGTCGAAAAACTGTTTTTT
TRBV6-1	15	TRBD1	TRBJ1-3	-	CASSDRGESGNTIYF	TGTGCCAGCAGTGACAGGGGGGAGAGCGGAAACACCATATATTTT
TRBV29-1	13	TRBD1	TRBJ2-7	-	CSVRDRGVYEQYF	TGCAGCGTTCGGGACAGGGGGGTCTACGAGCAGTACTTC
TRBV11-2	14	-	TRBJ1-1	-	CASRPPWGNTEAFF	TGTGCCAGCAGGCCCCCATGGGGCAACACTGAAGCTTTCTTT
TRBV5-1	14	TRBD1	TRBJ1-2	-	CASSLEGQGDGYTF	TGCGCCAGCAGCTTGGAAGGGCAGGGGGATGGCTACACCTTC
TRBV6-1	13	-	TRBJ1-3	-	CASSRVSGNTIYF	TGTGCCAGCAGCAGGGTCTCTGGAAACACCATATATTTT
TRBV5-1	14	TRBD1	TRBJ2-7	-	CASSSGTGVDEQYF	TGCGCCAGCAGTTCCGGGACAGGGGTCGACGAGCAGTACTTC
TRBV7-2	16	-	TRBJ2-7	-	CASSLGPQLAKRGQYF	TGTGCCAGCAGCTTAGGTCCCCAACTAGCTAAGCGTGGGCAGTACTTC
TRBV6-5	11	-	TRBJ1-5	few	CASSPGAPQHF	TGTGCCAGCAGTCCAGGTGCGCCCCAGCATTTT
TRBV7-9	13	-	TRBJ2-5	-	CASGRTAQETQYF	TGTGCCAGCGGCCGGACAGCGCAAGAGACCCAGTACTTC